This passage covers 11 T cell receptor beta chains from one sample sequenced in a study of spatial heterogeneity in lung cancer. Time point meaning: blood at routine non-recurrence follow-up after resection. MiXCR, run by TCRdb on the 5' RACE reads, gives a single entry per CDR3 protein. This repertoire shows under 150,000 distinct CDR3 sequences, approximately 10% found once; its top ten account for 20% to 25%. Source: PBMCs, taken at follow-up. The receptors stem from a female donor with early-stage non-small cell lung cancer.

This chain connects TRBV12-3 or TRBV12-4 to TRBJ1-5, with 7 bases aligning to TRBD1. V lost 2 bases to trimming and J lost 4 bases; unmatched junction nucleotides: 5. CDR3 size: 15 residues. In nucleotides, the CDR3 is TGTGCCAGCAGTTTACAAGGGGGCAAGAATCAGCCCCAGCATTTT. Translation: CASSLQGGKNQPQHF.

The count of this clonotype is one. The chain employs TRBV9 and TRBJ1-3; D gene unclear. Germline values: CDR1 SGDLS, CDR2 YYNGEE. The CDR3 length is 17 residues. V dropped 0 bases and J dropped 3 bases, with 16 bases sitting between them. Here the CDR3 DNA reads TGTGCCAGCAGCGTAGTTCCAGAGGGTGCTCTTGGAAACACCATATATTTT. It yields the protein CASSVVPEGALGNTIYF. The entire variable domain, with the rest obtained from reference TRBV9 and TRBJ1-3, is as follows: DSGVTQTPKHLITATGQRVTLRCSPRSGDLSVYWYQQSLDQGLQFLIQYYNGEERAKGNILERFSAQQFPDLHSELNLSSLELGDSALYFCASSVVPEGALGNTIYFGEGSWLTVV.

V usage is TRBV7-9 and J usage is TRBJ1-1; tentative D call: TRBD1 (5 bases). V shed 1 base and J shed 1 base, with 7 bases lying between them. The CDR3 extends over 14 amino acids. Per the germline V gene, CDR1 is SEHNR and CDR2 is FQNEAQ (reference sequence). This CDR3 is CASSLVDTNTEAFF. The CDR3 region has the DNA TGTGCCAGCAGCTTAGTGGACACGAACACTGAAGCTTTCTTT.

This clonotype was observed a few times. The chain has TRBV20-1 and TRBJ2-1; D call uncertain. The CDR3 extends over 18 amino acids. Trimming shortened V by 4 bases and J by 3 bases, and 25 bases separated the two germline ends. Germline values: CDR1 DFQATT, CDR2 SNEGSKA (reference sequence). CDR3 nucleotides: TGCAGTGCTAAGGACCCCTCTCGGAGAGCGACCTTCTACAATGAGCAGTTCTTC. The encoded protein is CSAKDPSRRATFYNEQFF.

Only a few counts were recorded for this clonotype. The chain carries TRBV2 and TRBJ2-3, with 14 bases fitting TRBD2. Trimming took 6 bases from V and 3 from J; bases not matched to a gene: 5. The CDR3 loop spans 16 amino acids. The germline CDR1 and CDR2 sequences are SNHLY and FYNNEI. CDR3 DNA sequence: TGTGCCAGCAGAGCCGGGACTAGCGGGAGAACAGATACGCAGTATTTT. This gives the protein CASRAGTSGRTDTQYF.

This clonotype was recorded many times. The CDR3 DNA reads as TGTGCCAGCAGCTTAGTGGGACTCCCAAGGGGCACAGATACGCAGTATTTT. Amino acids: CASSLVGLPRGTDTQYF. The rearrangement uses TRBV7-9 and TRBJ2-3; a possible D gene is TRBD2 (6 bases). Germline-derived CDR1 and CDR2 are SEHNR and FQNEAQ (reference sequence). The V end lost 1 base, the J end lost 1 base, and 15 bases lay between the germline ends. CDR3 length: 17 amino acids.

J is TRBJ1-4 and V is TRBV11-3, with a tentative D call TRBD1 (5 bases). The ends were cut back, 6 bases at V and 0 bases at J, with 17 bases in the middle. This CDR3 region has 17 residues. Germline assignment: CDR1 SGHNT and CDR2 YENEEA. DNA of the CDR3: TGTGCCAGCAGTAGAATGGCCGCAGGGACAACTAATGAAAAACTGTTTTTT. Its translation is CASSRMAAGTTNEKLFF.

This clonotype was seen at least ten times. V is TRBV27 and J is TRBJ1-6, with 9 positions matching TRBD1. The J segment lost 10 bases and the V segment lost 6 bases, leaving 10 bases of the junction unmatched. Germline CDR1 and CDR2: MNHEY and SMNVEV (reference sequence). The CDR3 consists of 15 residues. CDR3 loop: CASRYSGTGNSPLHF. The CDR3 region has the DNA TGTGCCAGCAGATACTCCGGGACAGGGAACTCACCCCTCCACTTT.

This clonotype showed up just a few times. The chain recombines TRBV19 with TRBJ1-5; D is undetermined. Germline V gene lookup returns CDR1 LNHDA and CDR2 SQIVND (reference sequence). Trimming shortened V by 3 bases and J by 5 bases, and 5 bases separated the two germline ends. CDR3 length: 12 residues. In DNA, the CDR3 is TGTGCCAGTAGTATGGAGGATCAGCCCCAGCATTTT. It specifies CASSMEDQPQHF.

This clonotype was counted between two and nine times. The V and J genes are TRBV7-2 and TRBJ2-1; 7 bases match TRBD2. The CDR3 sequence is 20 residues long. Germline V gene lookup returns CDR1 SGHTA and CDR2 FQGNSA. V shed 0 bases, J shed 2 bases, and the junction held 16 bases outside the gene matches. The CDR3 spells CASSLAGTGGGRYPYNEQFF. The CDR3 DNA reads TGTGCCAGCAGCTTAGCGGGCACTGGCGGGGGTCGATACCCCTACAATGAGCAGTTCTTC.

This clonotype came up many times. The chain links TRBV9 to TRBJ2-1, with a weak D call TRBD2 (6 bases). V lost 4 bases, J lost 3 bases, and 14 bases lay in between. The CDR3 has 15 residues. Germline assignment: CDR1 SGDLS and CDR2 YYNGEE. The CDR3 DNA sequence: TGTGCCAGCAGCTCCGCCGTGGGACTCTACAATGAGCAGTTCTTC. This translates into CASSSAVGLYNEQFF.